These T cell receptor beta chains were read from a single sample in a study of post-analysis software for immune sequencing data. TCRdb reprocessed the PCR reads with MiXCR, giving one entry per CDR3 protein. The sample includes around 440,000 distinct CDR3 sequences, approximately 46% of them seen just once. The material sequenced was blood. These receptors originate from a girl aged 10 to 17 with multiple sclerosis. Each CDR3 is given with its conserved first and last residue. The order of the fields is CDR3 DNA, CDR3 protein, J gene, clone size, V gene, D gene. D genes are given only for firm matches. Rows may omit the clone size; those that give it use once, few, many or a size class.

TGTGCCAGCAGCGTAGGAGGAATCGGTGAGCAGTTCTTC CASSVGGIGEQFF TRBJ2-1 NA TRBV9 NA
TGTGCCACCAAGACGACCTCTGGAAACACCATATATTTT CATKTTSGNTIYF TRBJ1-3 NA TRBV6-5 NA
TGTGCCAGCAGACCTCTAGCGGGGGAATACAATGAGCAGTTCTTC CASRPLAGEYNEQFF TRBJ2-1 few TRBV28 TRBD2
TGTGCCAGCCACAGAAGCGTGGGTATGAACACTGAAGCTTTCTTT CASHRSVGMNTEAFF TRBJ1-1 once TRBV7-9 NA
TGTGCCAGCAGCTTTGGGACTAGCGGGAGTTCAGATGAGCAGTTCTTC CASSFGTSGSSDEQFF TRBJ2-1 once TRBV5-4 TRBD2
TGTGCCAGCAGCCCAACGCCGGGACAGGGCGGCAATGAGCAGTTCTTC CASSPTPGQGGNEQFF TRBJ2-1 few TRBV7-6 TRBD1
TGCGCCGGCAGCTTGAGGGTCTCCTACAATGAGCAGTACTTC CAGSLRVSYNEQYF TRBJ2-5 once TRBV5-1 NA
TGCGCCAGCAGCTTTTTGGGGAGAGCGGACTACACAGATACGCAGTATTTT CASSFLGRADYTDTQYF TRBJ2-3 many TRBV5-1 NA
TGTGCCATCAGTGAGCGGGAGACCTACAATGAGCAGTTCTTC CAISERETYNEQFF TRBJ2-1 once TRBV10-3 NA
TGTGCCAGCAGTGGACAGGGAACTAATGAAAAACTGTTTTTT CASSGQGTNEKLFF TRBJ1-4 NA TRBV12-3/TRBV12-4 TRBD1
TGTGCCAGCAGCGTCTCGGGACAGGGAACAGATACGCAGTATTTT CASSVSGQGTDTQYF TRBJ2-3 once TRBV7-3 TRBD1
TGTGCCAGCACGGAGTCAGGCACCTTCTGGAACATTCAGTACTTC CASTESGTFWNIQYF TRBJ2-4 few TRBV6-5 NA
TGCGCCAGCAGCTTGACTAGCGCGCACAATGAGCAGTTCTTC CASSLTSAHNEQFF TRBJ2-1 NA TRBV5-1 TRBD2
TGTGCCAGCAGTCCCTGGACACCGACTAGGGGTTCAACTAATGAAAAACTGTTTTTT CASSPWTPTRGSTNEKLFF TRBJ1-4 few TRBV6-1 NA
TGCAGCGTCCGGGACCGGCTCGTGGGAGAGACCTACGAGCAGTACTTC CSVRDRLVGETYEQYF TRBJ2-7 few TRBV29-1 NA
TGCAGCGTGGACAGGGATTATGGCTACACCTTC CSVDRDYGYTF TRBJ1-2 NA TRBV29-1 TRBD1
TGTGCCAGTACGGGGCTAGCGACCCGCACAGATACGCAGTATTTT CASTGLATRTDTQYF TRBJ2-3 few TRBV12-3/TRBV12-4 NA
TGTGCCAGCAGCTTAGGTTCGGAAACCTACGAGCAGTACTTC CASSLGSETYEQYF TRBJ2-7 NA TRBV7-9 NA
TGCGCCAGCAGCGTAAGGACAGGGTACGAGCAGTACTTC CASSVRTGYEQYF TRBJ2-7 NA TRBV5-1 TRBD1
TGTGCCACCTCAGGAGGGGCGAGCTACGAGCAGTACTTC CATSGGASYEQYF TRBJ2-7 NA TRBV7-2 NA
TGTGCCAGCAGCGTATTAGTTAGCGGGGGTAATGAGCAGTTCTTC CASSVLVSGGNEQFF TRBJ2-1 NA TRBV9 TRBD2
TGTGCCAGCAGCTTGGGACTAGCGGGAGTAGGTACAGATACGCAGTATTTT CASSLGLAGVGTDTQYF TRBJ2-3 NA TRBV7-3 TRBD2
TGTGCCAGCAGCCACGGGACAGGGAGGCAGCCCCAGCATTTT CASSHGTGRQPQHF TRBJ1-5 NA TRBV3-1 TRBD1
TGTGCCAGCAGCACCCAGCGGAAGGGTGGCGGCTACACCTTC CASSTQRKGGGYTF TRBJ1-2 NA TRBV9 NA
TGTGCCAGCAGTCCCCCGGGAGAAGGAGAGACCCAGTACTTC CASSPPGEGETQYF TRBJ2-5 few TRBV7-3 NA
TGTGCCAGCAGTCCCCAGCTAGCGGGAGAATCAGATACGCAGTATTTT CASSPQLAGESDTQYF TRBJ2-3 NA TRBV12-3/TRBV12-4 TRBD2
TGTGCCAGCAGTTACTCGTCCGTATACGAGCAGTACTTC CASSYSSVYEQYF TRBJ2-7 NA TRBV6-2/TRBV6-3 NA
TGTGCCAGCCGCTTTAGCGGGGGGAGGTGGAATGAGCAGTTCTTC CASRFSGGRWNEQFF TRBJ2-1 NA TRBV28 TRBD2
TGTGCCAGCAGCTTAGCGCGGGTTGGCGGAGACGAGCAGTTCTTC CASSLARVGGDEQFF TRBJ2-1 NA TRBV7-8 NA
TGTGCCAGCAGCTTAGATGGGGGCCCTAATTACCAAGAGACCCAGTACTTC CASSLDGGPNYQETQYF TRBJ2-5 NA TRBV7-9 NA
TGCGCCAGCAGCTTGGAGTGGACTAGCGGCGACAATGAGCAGTTCTTC CASSLEWTSGDNEQFF TRBJ2-1 few TRBV5-1 TRBD2
TGTGCCAGCAGTTGGGGGCAGGGTTTTCTCCAAGAGACCCAGTACTTC CASSWGQGFLQETQYF TRBJ2-5 NA TRBV27 NA
TGTGCCAGCAGTCTCCGGGCTACTAATGAAAAACTGTTTTTT CASSLRATNEKLFF TRBJ1-4 NA TRBV12-3/TRBV12-4 NA
TGCAGTGCTAGAGTCTGGGACCGAAGCCTCAGGCTATTGAACACTGAAGCTTTCTTT CSARVWDRSLRLLNTEAFF TRBJ1-1 NA TRBV20-1 NA
TGTGCCAGCAGCTTAGCCGCACACGACGAGCAGTACTTC CASSLAAHDEQYF TRBJ2-7 NA TRBV7-9 NA
TGTGCCAGCAGTTTATCCCCAATGTTGGCTAGCGGGAGCAACGAGCAGTACTTC CASSLSPMLASGSNEQYF TRBJ2-7 once TRBV12-3/TRBV12-4 TRBD2
TGCGCCAGCAGCCCTAGCGGGAGGGCCAACAATGAGCAGTTCTTC CASSPSGRANNEQFF TRBJ2-1 few TRBV5-1 TRBD2
TGCGCCAGCAGCATCAGGACTAGCGGGAGCTACGAGCAGTACTTC CASSIRTSGSYEQYF TRBJ2-7 NA TRBV5-1 TRBD2
TGTGCCAGCAGCCGATCCCTAGCGGACCCCTACGAGCAGTACTTC CASSRSLADPYEQYF TRBJ2-7 few TRBV6-2/TRBV6-3 TRBD2
TGCGCCAGCAGCATACTTCGGGACAGCCTCTCCTACGAGCAGTACTTC CASSILRDSLSYEQYF TRBJ2-7 few TRBV5-1 TRBD1